The 5 T cell receptor beta chains given below trace back to one sample, sequenced in a study of T cell changes during pregnancy in multiple sclerosis. Profiling relied on immunoSEQ multiplex PCR, and the TCRdb table lists in-frame clones only, not all of them. The table shows 90,000 to 100,000 clones, with 80% to 95% occurring only once. Material: peripheral blood, obtained in the first trimester of pregnancy. These receptors came from a female donor with multiple sclerosis, enrolled in a pregnancy study.

The chain has TRBV5-1 and TRBJ1-1; no firm D call. The ends were cut back, 3 bases at V and 1 base at J, with 4 bases in the middle. The V gene's germline CDR1 is SGHRS and CDR2 YFSETQ. The CDR3 covers 12 residues. The CDR3 DNA reads TGCGCCAGCAGCTCGGGGAACACTGAAGCTTTCTTT. This codes for CASSSGNTEAFF.

The genes are TRBV4-1 and TRBJ2-1; 12 positions agree with TRBD2. Germline lookup yields CDR1 MGHRA and CDR2 YSYEKL. This CDR3 contains 17 residues. The ends lost 3 bases at V and 5 bases at J; junction bases unmatched: 8. In DNA, the CDR3 is TGCGCCAGCAGCCAGCCAACTAGCGGGAGGTCCCACAATGAGCAGTTCTTC. Translating gives CASSQPTSGRSHNEQFF.

The chain has TRBV11-2 and TRBJ2-1; 11 nucleotides line up with TRBD2. Looked up from germline, CDR1 is SGHAT and CDR2 is FQNNGV. The CDR3 consists of 13 residues. V gave up 4 bases and J gave up 10 bases; unmatched junction bases: 3. In DNA, the CDR3 is TGTGCCAGCAGCTCCGGACTAGCGGGCGAGCAGTTCTTC. Residues: CASSSGLAGEQFF. Filled out from reference TRBV11-2 and TRBJ2-1, the complete variable domain reads EAGVAQSPRYKIIEKRQSVAFWCNPISGHATLYWYQQILGQGPKLLIQFQNNGVVDDSQLPKDRFSAERLKGVDSTLKIQPAKLEDSAVYLCASSSGLAGEQFFGPGTRLTVL.

This sequence joins TRBV2 and TRBJ2-2, with 9 bases identical to TRBD2. V dropped 10 bases and J dropped 0; count of bases not matched to a gene: 6. This CDR3 is built from 15 residues. The germline V gene encodes CDR1 SNHLY and CDR2 FYNNEI. The chain's CDR3 is CATASGNANTGELFF. CDR3 nucleotide sequence: TGTGCCACTGCTAGCGGGAACGCGAACACCGGGGAGCTGTTTTTT.

The V and J genes are TRBV5-4 and TRBJ2-4; D is possibly TRBD1 (5 bases). Germline CDR1 reads SGHNT; CDR2 reads YYREEE (reference sequence). V gave up 0 bases and J gave up 7 bases, with 20 bases separating them. The CDR3 loop spans 17 amino acids. CDR3 sequence reads: CASSLVQGNRAGNIQYF. The DNA for the CDR3 is TGTGCCAGCAGCTTGGTCCAGGGAAATAGAGCAGGGAACATTCAGTACTTC. Full variable domain (rest looked up from reference TRBV5-4 and TRBJ2-4): ETGVTQSPTHLIKTRGQQVTLRCSSQSGHNTVSWYQQALGQGPQFIFQYYREEENGRGNFPPRFSGLQFPNYSSELNVNALELDDSALYLCASSLVQGNRAGNIQYFGAGTRLSVL.